This TCR beta chain was obtained from a study of shared clonotypes between healthy human individuals. About the research overall: Participating donors consisted of a couple of women and three men aged 18 to 49.

Germline trimming cut 4 bases from V and 0 bases from J; bases unmatched to any gene: 11. The CDR3 contains 18 residues. Germline-derived CDR1 and CDR2 are KGHSH and LQKENI. PCR replicates from unsorted PBMC used 300 ng DNA, and this amount was 25,000 to 35,000 T cell genomes. Scientists sequenced DNA from unsorted PBMC on ten immunoSEQ deep assay plates. Authors' processing steps: Junction-only sequences without quality scores were provided by ImmunoSEQ, so filtering was different. Method: immunoSEQ multiplex PCR; TCRdb's copy keeps in-frame clones and lacks some. That table supplies the V and J calls and clone size; D and trimming were determined from the DNA. The sample holds 500,000 to 650,000 clones; roughly four fifths are singletons and the top ten take around 12%.

The specimen sequenced was PBMCs. J is TRBJ1-4 and V is TRBV18; 7 positions match TRBD1. The TCR comes from a woman between 40 and 50 years old in good health. Some clones in this sample may be carry-over from other donors' samples. The CDR3 reads CASSRQGWKVATNEKLFF. The CDR3 nucleotides read TGTGCCAGCTCACGACAGGGCTGGAAAGTTGCAACTAATGAAAAACTGTTTTTT.